One sample yielded the 13 T cell receptor beta chains listed below, sequenced in a study of cytomegalovirus exposure and HLA in healthy donors (TCRdb year 2017). The library relied on the immunoSEQ multiplex PCR assay. For the multiplex PCR, a mixture combining 60 forward primers for TCR Vbeta segments and 13 reverse primers for TCR Jbeta segments was used. TCRdb provides this immuneACCESS table in a form limited to in-frame rearrangements. Some clones are lacking; in checked studies, under half of them reflect an unresolved V gene, and why the rest are absent is not known. Within this sample are about 91,000 clones, with roughly 73% of them counted one time only. The top ten hold about 4.5% of the sample. Material for sequencing was PBMCs. The receptors come from a male donor in good health and CMV-seropositive.

The V gene is TRBV19, the J gene TRBJ2-2; the D gene is possibly TRBD1 (6 bases). Trimming took off 5 bases at V and 1 base at J, with 14 bases between the two ends. This CDR3 has 16 amino acids. Looked up from germline, CDR1 is LNHDA and CDR2 is SQIVND (reference sequence). In nucleotides, the CDR3 is TGTGCCAGTAGTGACCTACTCAGGGGGAACACCGGGGAGCTGTTTTTT. Amino acids: CASSDLLRGNTGELFF.

This sequence joins TRBV19 and TRBJ2-7; the D gene is possibly TRBD1 (6 bases). This CDR3 has 16 residues. V lost 3 bases and J lost 0, with 15 bases in between. Germline values: CDR1 LNHDA, CDR2 SQIVND (reference sequence). CDR3 region: CASSMGDTGFSYEQYF. The CDR3 DNA follows: TGTGCCAGTAGTATGGGGGATACAGGGTTCTCCTACGAGCAGTACTTC.

In DNA, the CDR3 is TGTGCCAGCAGCTTAGGGACAGGGGTTTTCTACGAGCAGTACTTC. As protein: CASSLGTGVFYEQYF. The V and J genes are TRBV13 and TRBJ2-7; 8 nucleotides align to TRBD1. The CDR3 contains 15 residues. Unmatched junction bases numbered 4, after V lost 0 bases and J lost 3 bases. From germline, CDR1 is PRHDT and CDR2 FYEKMQ (reference sequence).

The chain links TRBV2 to TRBJ2-7; maybe TRBD1 (6 bases). The CDR3 totals 11 residues. Germline lookup yields CDR1 SNHLY and CDR2 FYNNEI. V lost 8 bases to trimming and J lost 4 bases, with 9 bases between them. The chain's CDR3 is CASGQLYEQYF. DNA for the CDR3: TGTGCCAGCGGACAGTTATACGAGCAGTACTTC.

This chain links TRBV11-3 with TRBJ2-5; TRBD1 agrees at 8 bases. The length of the CDR3 is 15 residues. The germline CDR1 and CDR2 sequences are SGHNT and YENEEA. J gave up 5 bases and V 2 bases, and 7 bases lay outside the gene matches. This CDR3 is CASSLSTGAQETQYF. The CDR3 DNA sequence: TGTGCCAGCAGCTTATCGACAGGGGCGCAGGAGACCCAGTACTTC.

In nucleotides, the CDR3 is TGCAGTGCTAGAGAAAGCGGGAAGCAGTTCTTC. This codes for CSARESGKQFF. V and J are TRBV20-1 and TRBJ2-1; 7 bases agree with TRBD2. This CDR3 contains 11 residues. V was clipped by 0 bases and J by 11 bases; unmatched bases: 1. Germline assignment: CDR1 DFQATT and CDR2 SNEGSKA (reference sequence).

The chain links TRBV13 to TRBJ2-1; D is perhaps TRBD2 (6 bases). Germline values: CDR1 PRHDT, CDR2 FYEKMQ (reference sequence). The CDR3 sequence is 15 residues long. V shed 4 bases and J shed 4 bases, with 14 bases lying between them. The CDR3 loop is CASSSRTTSYNEQFF. In DNA form, the CDR3 reads TGTGCCAGCAGCTCTCGGACTACGAGTTACAATGAGCAGTTCTTC. The entire variable domain, with the rest obtained from reference TRBV13 and TRBJ2-1, is as follows: AAGVIQSPRHLIKEKRETATLKCYPIPRHDTVYWYQQGPGQDPQFLISFYEKMQSDKGSIPDRFSAQQFSDYHSELNMSSLELGDSALYFCASSSRTTSYNEQFFGPGTRLTVL.

The chain has TRBV4-1 and TRBJ2-1; 13 bases align to TRBD2. The V and J ends lost 4 bases and 2 bases, in that order; junction bases with no gene match: 11. The germline gives CDR1 MGHRA, CDR2 YSYEKL. The length of the CDR3 is 19 residues. The CDR3 protein is CASSLGLAGAPGPYNEQFF. CDR3 DNA sequence: TGCGCCAGCAGCCTTGGACTAGCGGGAGCCCCTGGCCCCTACAATGAGCAGTTCTTC.

This clone showed up just once. The genes are TRBV27 and TRBJ2-7, with 11 bases aligning to TRBD2. Germline-derived CDR1 and CDR2 are MNHEY and SMNVEV (reference sequence). Trimming cost V 6 bases and J 0 bases; bases outside gene matches: 4. This CDR3 has 15 residues. The CDR3 region is CASSMGLAVSYEQYF. The CDR3 region has the DNA TGTGCCAGCAGCATGGGACTAGCGGTCTCCTACGAGCAGTACTTC.

This chain joins TRBV29-1 and TRBJ1-2; 7 bases are a match to TRBD1. The CDR3 loop spans 12 amino acids. The junction had 5 bases not matched to a gene; V was cut back by 6 bases and J by 4 bases. Germline assignment: CDR1 SQVTM and CDR2 ANQGSEA. The CDR3 bases are TGCAGCGTGGAGACAGGGACCTATGGCTACACCTTC. This gives the protein CSVETGTYGYTF.

The chain couples TRBV28 to TRBJ2-7; 12 bases align to TRBD1. Germline V gene lookup returns CDR1 MDHEN and CDR2 SYDVKM. The trim removed 10 bases at V and 6 bases at J, leaving 13 bases unmatched. This CDR3 spans 15 amino acids. The CDR3 DNA is TGTGCCACAAAAAGACCCGGGACAGGGGGCTTCGAGCAGTACTTC. Translated, it gives CATKRPGTGGFEQYF.

V is TRBV4-2 and J is TRBJ2-4; no clear D gene. The ends were cut back, 3 bases at V and 0 bases at J, with 12 bases in the middle. The V gene's germline CDR1 is LGHNA and CDR2 YNFKEQ. This CDR3 spans 16 amino acids. In nucleotides, the CDR3 is TGTGCCAGCAGCCAGGGCCTTCGAGTAGCCAAAAACATTCAGTACTTC. Translating it yields CASSQGLRVAKNIQYF.

This rearrangement joins TRBV27 to TRBJ2-1, with unresolved D. CDR3 length equals 18 residues. V lost 5 bases to trimming and J lost 0 bases, with 20 bases between them. The germline V gene encodes CDR1 MNHEY and CDR2 SMNVEV (reference sequence). The CDR3 DNA follows: TGTGCCAGCAGTCCCCAGCCCATTTCTAGACGCTCCTACAATGAGCAGTTCTTC. Translating gives CASSPQPISRRSYNEQFF.